The next 29 T cell receptor beta chains were all read from a single sample in a study of early T cells in non-severe SARS-CoV-2 infection. From the 5' RACE reads, TCRdb called clonotypes with MiXCR, one entry per CDR3 protein. There are roughly 51,000 distinct CDR3 sequences in the sample; approximately 9.4% occur only once, and roughly 8.3% lies in the top ten. Sequenced input: whole blood. These receptors originate from an adult who was a healthcare worker with PCR-confirmed SARS-CoV-2 infection or an uninfected control (not recorded which).

This clonotype was counted only a few times. This chain connects TRBV12-3 or TRBV12-4 to TRBJ1-3; D is undetermined. The CDR3 consists of 15 residues. The V end lost 3 bases, the J end lost 1 base, and 10 bases lay between the germline ends. The CDR3 DNA is TGTGCCAGCAGTTTGACTGCAGGATCTGGAAACACCATATATTTT. It specifies CASSLTAGSGNTIYF.

This chain links TRBV6-5 with TRBJ1-4; D not certain. CDR3 length: 14 residues. Trimming left V 5 bases short and J 13 bases short, with 20 bases between. CDR1 is MNHEY and CDR2 is SVGAGI in the germline V gene. For the CDR3, the DNA is TGTGCCAGCAGTAACCCCCAAGAATACGGAGGACTGTTTTTT. The encoded protein is CASSNPQEYGGLFF.

This clonotype was recorded a few times. V usage is TRBV11-2 and J usage is TRBJ2-1, with TRBD1 identical over 7 bases. The CDR3 has 14 residues. Germline V lookup: CDR1 SGHAT, CDR2 FQNNGV. V lost 5 bases, J lost 9 bases, and 10 bases stayed unmatched. For the CDR3, the DNA is TGTGCCAGCAGCGTTGACAGGGTAGAGAGTGAGCAGTTCTTC. Its protein product is CASSVDRVESEQFF.

This clonotype was seen at least ten times. This chain connects TRBV4-2 to TRBJ2-3, with a tentative D call TRBD2 (5 bases). V lost 2 bases, J lost 4 bases, and 7 bases lay in between. The V gene's germline CDR1 is LGHNA and CDR2 YNFKEQ. The CDR3 spans 13 residues. The CDR3 DNA reads TGTGCCAGCAGCCAATTACTAGCAGATACGCAGTATTTT. It translates to CASSQLLADTQYF.

The V and J genes are TRBV5-4 and TRBJ2-7; D not certain. Germline-derived CDR1 and CDR2 are SGHNT and YYREEE (reference sequence). V shed 6 bases and J shed 5 bases, with 15 bases lying between them. CDR3 length equals 13 residues. CDR3 residues: CASTPLTNDEQYF. As DNA, the CDR3 is TGTGCCAGCACCCCGTTGACAAACGACGAGCAGTACTTC.

In its sample, this clonotype was seen many times. The chain uses TRBV7-6 and TRBJ2-3; D tentatively reads TRBD1 or TRBD2 (5 bases each). V was pared by 5 bases and J by 6 bases, with 9 bases between. CDR1 SGHVS and CDR2 FNYEAQ come from the germline V gene. This CDR3 region has 12 residues. The CDR3 region has the DNA TGTGCCAGCAGCCCCTGGGGGGATACGCAGTATTTT. This gives the protein CASSPWGDTQYF.

This chain connects TRBV6-2 or TRBV6-3 to TRBJ2-1, with 12 bases that match TRBD2. The V segment lost 4 bases and the J segment 1 base; nucleotides outside the gene matches: 5. Germline CDR1 reads MNHEY; CDR2 reads SVGEGT. The CDR3 contains 17 residues. CDR3 region: CASSSRLAGVSYNEQFF. The CDR3 DNA sequence: TGTGCCAGCAGTTCGAGACTAGCGGGAGTGTCCTACAATGAGCAGTTCTTC.

This chain links TRBV7-9 with TRBJ2-1; D ambiguous. Trimming removed 1 base at V and 6 bases at J, with 10 bases between. Germline CDR1 is SEHNR and CDR2 is FQNEAQ (reference sequence). The CDR3 totals 14 residues. The CDR3 bases are TGTGCCAGCAGCTTAGACTCGCCGGCCAATGAGCAGTTCTTC. Translating it yields CASSLDSPANEQFF.

In this sample, this clonotype turned up many times. The J gene is TRBJ2-7, the V gene TRBV18; D could derive from TRBD1 or TRBD2 (5 bases each). This CDR3 is built from 15 residues. The germline V gene has CDR1 KGHSH and CDR2 LQKENI. V was clipped by 3 bases and J by 2 bases, with 14 bases between them. CDR3 sequence (DNA): TGTGCCAGCTCACCGCCCGGGACGGCACCCTACGAGCAGTACTTC. It is translated as CASSPPGTAPYEQYF.

This clonotype was recorded at least ten times. This chain uses TRBV6-5 with TRBJ1-2; 8 nucleotides align to TRBD1. CDR1 and CDR2 from the germline V gene are MNHEY and SVGAGI. The CDR3 is 14 amino acids. Trimming took 6 bases from V and 4 from J; bases not matched to a gene: 7. The CDR3 sequence: CASRRRGLSYGYTF. CDR3 in DNA: TGTGCCAGCAGACGCAGGGGGCTAAGCTATGGCTACACCTTC.

This clonotype showed up many times. The chain combines TRBV14 with TRBJ2-1; D may correspond to TRBD1 or TRBD2 (5 bases each). The V gene's germline CDR1 is SGHDN and CDR2 FVKESK. Trimming left V 5 bases short and J 14 bases short, with 16 bases between. The CDR3 loop spans 12 amino acids. CDR3: CASSGTAGVKFF. DNA for the CDR3: TGTGCCAGCAGCGGGACGGCTGGGGTGAAGTTCTTC.

This clonotype has a count of ten or more. V usage is TRBV29-1 and J usage is TRBJ2-7; D remains unclear. CDR3 length: 15 amino acids. Germline V gives CDR1 SQVTM, CDR2 ANQGSEA. Trimming took 4 bases from V and 3 from J, leaving 19 bases between them. CDR3 bases: TGCAGCGTTGTGGGCCCGAGCCTAAGGGTCTACGAGCAGTACTTC. This codes for CSVVGPSLRVYEQYF.

This clonotype was seen only a few times. V gene TRBV29-1 combines with J gene TRBJ2-2; D unresolved. CDR1 and CDR2 from the germline V gene are SQVTM and ANQGSEA. This CDR3 region has 11 residues. Trimming pared 7 bases from V and 6 bases from J, leaving 9 bases between. Written as DNA, the CDR3 is TGCAGCGCCTGGTGGTCCGGGGAGCTGTTTTTT. Residues: CSAWWSGELFF.

This clonotype came up a few times. The chain is built from TRBV7-6 and TRBJ2-7; D perhaps matches TRBD2 (5 bases). The CDR3 contains 14 residues. V was cut by 1 base and J by 2 bases, with 9 bases left in between. Germline-derived CDR1 and CDR2 are SGHVS and FNYEAQ. Here the CDR3 DNA reads TGTGCCAGCAGCTTAGGCGGGCTCCCCTACGAGCAGTACTTC. It codes for CASSLGGLPYEQYF. The full variable domain, with the rest looked up from reference TRBV7-6 and TRBJ2-7, is GAGVSQSPRYKVTKRGQDVALRCDPISGHVSLYWYRQALGQGPEFLTYFNYEAQQDKSGLPNDRFSAERPEGSISTLTIQRTEQRDSAMYRCASSLGGLPYEQYFGPGTRLTVT.

This clonotype has more than one count but fewer than ten. J is TRBJ2-1 and V is TRBV20-1; D possibly corresponds to TRBD2 (6 bases). With 6 bases removed from V and 5 bases from J, the gap between germline ends came to 11 bases. The CDR3 runs to 12 residues. The germline gives CDR1 DFQATT, CDR2 SNEGSKA (reference sequence). CDR3 residues: CSATRENNEQFF. The CDR3 nucleotides read TGCAGTGCCACCCGGGAGAACAATGAGCAGTTCTTC.

In this sample, this clonotype is large (0.1 to 1%). The chain joins TRBV7-8 to TRBJ2-2, with 8 bases lining up with TRBD1. This CDR3 has 15 residues. Unmatched junction bases numbered 3, after V lost 1 base and J lost 5 bases. Germline V gene sequence: CDR1 SGHVS, CDR2 FQNEAQ. The DNA for the CDR3 is TGTGCCAGCAGCTTAGGGACAGGGATGACCGGGGAGCTGTTTTTT. Translating gives CASSLGTGMTGELFF.

This clonotype has a handful of counts. The V call is TRBV20-1, the J call TRBJ2-1; 12 bases are shared with TRBD2. Germline loops: CDR1 DFQATT, CDR2 SNEGSKA (reference sequence). J gave up 7 bases and V 4 bases, and 8 bases lay outside the gene matches. This CDR3 comprises 15 residues. CDR3 loop: CSATLGLAGINEQFF. In DNA form, the CDR3 reads TGCAGTGCTACATTGGGACTAGCGGGTATAAATGAGCAGTTCTTC.

The sample holds many counts of this clonotype. This chain joins TRBV6-5 and TRBJ2-3; 8 nucleotides align to TRBD1. The germline V gene has CDR1 MNHEY and CDR2 SVGAGI. There are 15 residues in the CDR3. V lost 0 bases to trimming and J lost 5 bases; unmatched junction nucleotides: 4. The CDR3 DNA sequence: TGTGCCAGCAGTTACTCGACAGGGGCGGTAGATACGCAGTATTTT. Protein product: CASSYSTGAVDTQYF.

This clonotype was counted ten times or more. The chain links TRBV20-1 to TRBJ2-1; 14 positions agree with TRBD2. In germline, CDR1 is DFQATT, CDR2 SNEGSKA (reference sequence). Trimming took 3 bases from V and 8 from J; bases not matched to a gene: 9. This CDR3 spans 16 amino acids. This CDR3 is CSARGWTSGRIDEQFF. The CDR3 nucleotides read TGCAGTGCTAGGGGTTGGACTAGCGGGAGGATCGATGAGCAGTTCTTC.

This sequence joins TRBV20-1 and TRBJ2-1, with 10 bases lining up with TRBD2. The V segment lost 5 bases and the J segment 7 bases; nucleotides outside the gene matches: 11. This CDR3 has 15 amino acids. Germline CDR1 and CDR2: DFQATT and SNEGSKA (reference sequence). The CDR3, as DNA: TGCAGTGCTGGACTACTAGCGGGATTACCGAATGAGCAGTTCTTC. Its translation is CSAGLLAGLPNEQFF.

The chain couples TRBV7-9 to TRBJ1-6; D is possibly TRBD1 (5 bases). The V and J ends lost 5 bases and 7 bases respectively, with 9 bases between them. The germline V gene has CDR1 SEHNR and CDR2 FQNEAQ (reference sequence). The CDR3 contains 13 residues. In DNA, the CDR3 is TGTGCCAGCAGCCCGGACACCAATTCACCCCTCCACTTT. Amino acids: CASSPDTNSPLHF.

This clonotype was counted ten times or more. The CDR3 here is CASSLGSTEAFF. The CDR3 nucleotides read TGCGCCAGCAGCTTGGGAAGCACTGAAGCTTTCTTT. V and J are TRBV5-1 and TRBJ1-1; D unclear. The CDR3 extends over 12 amino acids. Trimming cost V 0 bases and J 4 bases, with 4 bases left between them. Germline V gene data show CDR1 as SGHRS and CDR2 as YFSETQ.

This clonotype came up many times. The V and J genes are TRBV2 and TRBJ1-5, with 7 bases lining up with TRBD1. V lost 3 bases, J lost 0 bases, and 2 bases stayed unmatched. The CDR3 is made up of 15 amino acids. Per the germline V gene, CDR1 is SNHLY and CDR2 is FYNNEI. The CDR3, as DNA: TGTGCCAGCAGTGACCAGGGGGTTAGCAATCAGCCCCAGCATTTT. Translating gives CASSDQGVSNQPQHF.

This clonotype was seen ten or more times. The chain couples TRBV29-1 to TRBJ1-5; D is perhaps TRBD1 (5 bases). The CDR3 has 13 amino acids. Trimming stripped 1 base from V and 2 bases from J, with 6 bases between. The germline gives CDR1 SQVTM, CDR2 ANQGSEA. For the CDR3, the DNA is TGCAGCGTTGAAGGGGGGGGCAATCAGCCCCAGCATTTT. Encoded protein: CSVEGGGNQPQHF.

The chain links TRBV3-1 to TRBJ1-5, with a weak D call TRBD1 (5 bases). Germline V gene data show CDR1 as LGHDT and CDR2 as YNNKEL (reference sequence). Deletions cut 3 bases from V and 5 bases from J, with 11 bases between. CDR3 length: 14 amino acids. This CDR3 is CASSHLGEDQPQHF. The CDR3, as DNA: TGTGCCAGCAGCCACTTAGGGGAGGATCAGCCCCAGCATTTT.

The chain is built from TRBV29-1 and TRBJ2-7; D tentatively fits TRBD1 or TRBD2 (6 bases each). Germline V gene sequence: CDR1 SQVTM, CDR2 ANQGSEA. Trimming pared 3 bases from V and 2 bases from J, leaving 17 bases between. This CDR3 comprises 15 residues. The chain's CDR3 is CSVDGLGGHTYEQYF. The CDR3, as DNA: TGCAGCGTTGATGGTCTGGGGGGACACACCTACGAGCAGTACTTC.

This clonotype was found many times. The chain couples TRBV5-1 to TRBJ2-5; no reliable D call. Between the trimmed V and J ends, which lost 0 bases and 1 base, there was a span of 4 bases. This CDR3 is 13 amino acids long. Germline V gene data show CDR1 as SGHRS and CDR2 as YFSETQ. CDR3 sequence reads: CASSLGFQETQYF. The CDR3 DNA follows: TGCGCCAGCAGCTTGGGGTTCCAAGAGACCCAGTACTTC.

The chain carries TRBV6-1 and TRBJ1-5; D gene unclear. The ends were cut back, 6 bases at V and 8 bases at J, with 2 bases in the middle. The CDR3 runs 9 residues. The germline V gene encodes CDR1 MNHNS and CDR2 SASEGT. For the CDR3, the DNA is TGTGCCAGCAGCAAGCCCCAGCATTTT. It encodes CASSKPQHF.

This clonotype was seen many times. This sequence joins TRBV27 and TRBJ2-7; 12 nucleotides align to TRBD2. V shed 6 bases, J shed 1 base, and the junction held 1 base outside the gene matches. The CDR3 sequence is 14 residues long. Germline values: CDR1 MNHEY, CDR2 SMNVEV (reference sequence). CDR3 bases: TGTGCCAGCAGACTAGCGGGAGGTTCCTACGAGCAGTACTTC. Amino acid sequence: CASRLAGGSYEQYF.